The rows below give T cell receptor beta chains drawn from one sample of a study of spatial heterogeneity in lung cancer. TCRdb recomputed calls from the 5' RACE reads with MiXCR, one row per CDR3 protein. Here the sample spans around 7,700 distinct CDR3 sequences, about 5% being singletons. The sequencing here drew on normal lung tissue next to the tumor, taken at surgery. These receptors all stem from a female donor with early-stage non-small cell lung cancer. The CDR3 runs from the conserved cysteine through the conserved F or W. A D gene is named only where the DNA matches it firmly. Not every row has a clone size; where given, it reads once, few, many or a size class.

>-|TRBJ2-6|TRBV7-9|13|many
CASSPSRANVLTF
TGTGCCAGCAGCCCGAGTAGAGCCAACGTCCTGACTTTC
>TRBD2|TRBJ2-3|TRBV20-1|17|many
CSASWASGRESTDTQYF
TGCAGTGCTAGTTGGGCTAGCGGGAGAGAAAGCACAGATACGCAGTATTTT
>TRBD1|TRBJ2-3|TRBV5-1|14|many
CASRTGTFTDTQYF
TGCGCCAGCAGGACAGGGACCTTCACAGATACGCAGTATTTT
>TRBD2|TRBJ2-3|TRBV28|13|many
CASGLAGADTQYF
TGTGCCAGCGGGCTGGCGGGAGCGGATACGCAGTATTTT
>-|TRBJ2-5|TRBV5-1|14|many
CASSSWTEKETQYF
TGCGCCAGCAGCTCGTGGACAGAAAAAGAGACCCAGTACTTC
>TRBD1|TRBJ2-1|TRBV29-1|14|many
CSVDLTGGRGEQFF
TGCAGCGTTGACCTGACAGGGGGGCGTGGTGAGCAGTTCTTC
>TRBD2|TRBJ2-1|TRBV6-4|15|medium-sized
CASSEELAGANEQFF
TGTGCCAGCAGTGAAGAACTAGCGGGAGCCAATGAGCAGTTCTTC
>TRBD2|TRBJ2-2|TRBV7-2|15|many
CASTRGLEYAGELFF
TGTGCCAGCACCCGGGGACTAGAGTATGCCGGGGAGCTGTTTTTT
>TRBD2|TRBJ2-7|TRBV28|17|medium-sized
CASSLWVLAGGPGEQYF
TGTGCCAGCAGTTTATGGGTACTAGCGGGAGGGCCGGGGGAGCAGTACTTC
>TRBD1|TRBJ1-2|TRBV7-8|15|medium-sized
CASSLRQGGSYGYTF
TGTGCCAGCAGCCTCCGACAGGGAGGATCTTATGGCTACACCTTC
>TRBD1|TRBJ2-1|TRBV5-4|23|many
CASSRWGTGGGARFFANYNEQFF
TGTGCCAGCAGCCGCTGGGGGACAGGGGGAGGAGCCCGCTTTTTCGCCAACTACAATGAGCAGTTCTTC
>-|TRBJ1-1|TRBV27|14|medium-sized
CASVPTVTNTEAFF
TGTGCCAGCGTTCCGACAGTAACGAACACTGAAGCTTTCTTT
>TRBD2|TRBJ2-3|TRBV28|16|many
CASSLSGIGGADTQYF
TGTGCCAGCAGTTTAAGCGGGATTGGGGGTGCAGATACGCAGTATTTT
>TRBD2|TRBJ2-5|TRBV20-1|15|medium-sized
CSARDPSGSGETQYF
TGCAGTGCTCGGGACCCTAGCGGGAGCGGGGAGACCCAGTACTTC
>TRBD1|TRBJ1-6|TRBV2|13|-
CASSRDRGSPLHF
TGTGCCAGCAGTCGGGACAGGGGATCACCCCTCCACTTT
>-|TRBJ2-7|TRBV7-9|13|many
CASSLVGVNEQYF
TGTGCCAGCAGCTTAGTCGGGGTCAACGAGCAGTACTTC
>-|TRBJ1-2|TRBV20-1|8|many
CSMDGYTF
TGCAGTATGGATGGCTACACCTTC
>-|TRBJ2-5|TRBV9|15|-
CASSVSGLLQETQYF
TGTGCCAGCAGCGTATCGGGATTGCTCCAAGAGACCCAGTACTTC
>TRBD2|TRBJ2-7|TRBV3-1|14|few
CASSQPGLGSEQYF
TGTGCCAGCAGCCAGCCGGGACTAGGGAGCGAGCAGTACTTC
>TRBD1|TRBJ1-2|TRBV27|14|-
CASSLAGQGVGYTF
TGTGCCAGCAGTTTGGCGGGACAGGGGGTTGGCTACACCTTC
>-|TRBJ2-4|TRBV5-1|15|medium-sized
CASSNRASEGNIQYF
TGCGCCAGCAGCAACCGGGCCTCAGAGGGTAACATTCAGTACTTC
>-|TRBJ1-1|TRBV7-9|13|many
CASSFYENTEAFF
TGTGCCAGCAGCTTTTATGAGAACACTGAAGCTTTCTTT
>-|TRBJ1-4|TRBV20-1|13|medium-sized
CSARRTTNEKLFF
TGCAGTGCTAGAAGGACAACTAATGAAAAACTGTTTTTT
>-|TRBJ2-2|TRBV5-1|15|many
CASSLVGTSTGELFF
TGCGCCAGCAGCTTGGTTGGGACTTCCACCGGGGAGCTGTTTTTT
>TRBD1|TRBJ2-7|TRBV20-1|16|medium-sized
CSASGQGSGDFGEQYF
TGCAGTGCTAGCGGACAGGGTTCTGGGGACTTTGGCGAGCAGTACTTC
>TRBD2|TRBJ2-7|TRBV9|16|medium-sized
CASSVTPRAGEYEQYF
TGTGCCAGCAGCGTAACCCCCCGAGCGGGAGAATACGAGCAGTACTTC
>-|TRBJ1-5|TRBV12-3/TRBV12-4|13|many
CASTRGSNQPQHF
TGTGCCAGCACGCGGGGTAGCAATCAGCCCCAGCATTTT
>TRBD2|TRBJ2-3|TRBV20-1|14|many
CSASGRVRTDTQYF
TGCAGTGCTAGCGGGAGGGTACGAACAGATACGCAGTATTTT
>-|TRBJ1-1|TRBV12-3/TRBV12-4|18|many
CASSLPRQGGGLDTEAFF
TGTGCCAGCAGTTTACCGCGGCAGGGTGGAGGGTTGGACACTGAAGCTTTCTTT
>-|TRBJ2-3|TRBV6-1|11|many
CVSSEPDTQYF
TGTGTCAGCAGTGAGCCGGATACGCAGTATTTT
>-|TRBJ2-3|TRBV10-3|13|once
CAIKGDSTDTQYF
TGTGCCATCAAAGGGGACAGCACAGATACGCAGTATTTT
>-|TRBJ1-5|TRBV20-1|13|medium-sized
CSAREGRNQPQHF
TGCAGTGCTAGAGAGGGGAGGAATCAGCCCCAGCATTTT
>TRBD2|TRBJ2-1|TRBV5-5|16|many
CASSPETSGSYNEQFF
TGTGCCAGCAGCCCAGAGACTAGCGGGAGTTACAATGAGCAGTTCTTC
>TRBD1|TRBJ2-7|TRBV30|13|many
CAWSTGTEDEQYF
TGTGCCTGGAGTACCGGGACAGAGGACGAGCAGTACTTC
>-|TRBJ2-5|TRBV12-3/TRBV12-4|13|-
CASSLNSQETQYF
TGTGCCAGCAGTTTGAACAGTCAAGAGACCCAGTACTTC
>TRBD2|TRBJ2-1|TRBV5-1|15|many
CASSNQPAGDNEQFF
TGCGCCAGCAGTAATCAACCCGCGGGGGACAATGAGCAGTTCTTC
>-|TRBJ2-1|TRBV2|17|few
CASSEISTSRAHNEQFF
TGTGCCAGCAGTGAAATAAGTACTAGTCGGGCACACAATGAGCAGTTCTTC
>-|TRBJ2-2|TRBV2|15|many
CASSESPTGTGELFF
TGTGCCAGCAGTGAGTCTCCGACAGGTACCGGGGAGCTGTTTTTT
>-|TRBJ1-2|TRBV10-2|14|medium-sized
CASSPRVSLYGYTF
TGCGCCAGCAGCCCAAGGGTCTCCCTCTATGGCTACACCTTC
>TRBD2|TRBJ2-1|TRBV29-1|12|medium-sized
CSVGGPHNEQFF
TGCAGCGTGGGAGGGCCCCACAATGAGCAGTTCTTC
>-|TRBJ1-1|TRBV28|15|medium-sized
CASSPFQEENTEAFF
TGTGCCAGCAGTCCGTTCCAGGAAGAGAACACTGAAGCTTTCTTT
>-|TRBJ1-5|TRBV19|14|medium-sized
CASSEDRINQPQHF
TGTGCCAGTAGTGAGGACCGAATTAATCAGCCCCAGCATTTT
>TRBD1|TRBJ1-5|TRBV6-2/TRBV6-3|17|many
CASSSGTATYSNQPQHF
TGTGCCAGCAGTTCCGGGACAGCAACCTATAGCAATCAGCCCCAGCATTTT
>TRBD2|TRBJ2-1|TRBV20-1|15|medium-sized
CSARDRSGRAHEQFF
TGCAGTGCTAGAGATCGGAGCGGGAGGGCCCATGAGCAGTTCTTC
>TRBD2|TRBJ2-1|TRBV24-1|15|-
CATSDGTSGRDEQFF
TGTGCCACCAGTGACGGGACTAGCGGGAGAGATGAGCAGTTCTTC
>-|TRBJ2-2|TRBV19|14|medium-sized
CASSTQGRTGELFF
TGTGCCAGTTCAACCCAGGGAAGAACCGGGGAGCTGTTTTTT
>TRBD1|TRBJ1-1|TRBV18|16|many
CASSPKGTDLNTEAFF
TGTGCCAGCTCACCAAAGGGGACAGACTTAAACACTGAAGCTTTCTTT
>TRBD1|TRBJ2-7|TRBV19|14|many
CASRDQTGGYEQYF
TGTGCCAGTAGAGATCAAACAGGGGGCTACGAGCAGTACTTC